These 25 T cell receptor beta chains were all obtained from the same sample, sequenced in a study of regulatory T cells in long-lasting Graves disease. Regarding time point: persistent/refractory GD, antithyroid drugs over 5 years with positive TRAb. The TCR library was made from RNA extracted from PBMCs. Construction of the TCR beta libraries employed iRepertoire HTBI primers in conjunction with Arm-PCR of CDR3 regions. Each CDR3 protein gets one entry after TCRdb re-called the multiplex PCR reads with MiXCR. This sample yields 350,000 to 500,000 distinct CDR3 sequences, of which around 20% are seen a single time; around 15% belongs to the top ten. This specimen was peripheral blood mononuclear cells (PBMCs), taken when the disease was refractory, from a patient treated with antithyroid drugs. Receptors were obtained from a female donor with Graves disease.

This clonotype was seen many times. The CDR3 nucleotides are TGTGCCAGCAGTTTATCGGGGACAGGGACAGGGGAGCAGTACTTC. It is translated as CASSLSGTGTGEQYF. This rearrangement joins TRBV27 to TRBJ2-7; 9 nucleotides match TRBD1. This CDR3 is 15 amino acids long. The J segment lost 7 bases and the V segment lost 0 bases, leaving 7 bases of the junction unmatched. CDR1 is MNHEY and CDR2 is SMNVEV in the germline V gene (reference sequence).

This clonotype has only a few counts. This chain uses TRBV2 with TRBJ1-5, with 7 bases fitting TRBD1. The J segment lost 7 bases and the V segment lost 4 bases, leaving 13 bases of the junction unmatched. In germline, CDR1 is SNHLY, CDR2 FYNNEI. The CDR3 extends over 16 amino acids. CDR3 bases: TGTGCCAGCAGTGGGTTAACAGGGGAGACGTTGCAGCCCCAGCATTTT. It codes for CASSGLTGETLQPQHF.

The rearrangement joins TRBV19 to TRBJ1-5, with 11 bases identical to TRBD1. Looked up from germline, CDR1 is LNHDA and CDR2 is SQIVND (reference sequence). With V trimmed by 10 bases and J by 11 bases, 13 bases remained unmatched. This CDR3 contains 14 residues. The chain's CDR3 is CATDGQGAGEAQHF. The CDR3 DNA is TGTGCCACCGATGGACAGGGGGCCGGGGAGGCCCAGCATTTT.

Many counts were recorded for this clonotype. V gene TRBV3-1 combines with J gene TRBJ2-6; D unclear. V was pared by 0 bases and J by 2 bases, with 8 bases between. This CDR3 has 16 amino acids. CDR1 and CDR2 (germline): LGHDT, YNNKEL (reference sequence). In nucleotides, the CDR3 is TGTGCCAGCAGCCAAGATCGCGGTGCTGGGGCCAACGTCCTGACTTTC. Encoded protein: CASSQDRGAGANVLTF.

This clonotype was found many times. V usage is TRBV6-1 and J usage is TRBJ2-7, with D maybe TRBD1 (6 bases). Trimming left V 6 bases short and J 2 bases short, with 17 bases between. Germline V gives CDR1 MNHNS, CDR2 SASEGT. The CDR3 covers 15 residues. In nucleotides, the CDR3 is TGTGCCAGCAGAAAAACAGAGGGGGTTACCTACGAGCAGTACTTC. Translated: CASRKTEGVTYEQYF.

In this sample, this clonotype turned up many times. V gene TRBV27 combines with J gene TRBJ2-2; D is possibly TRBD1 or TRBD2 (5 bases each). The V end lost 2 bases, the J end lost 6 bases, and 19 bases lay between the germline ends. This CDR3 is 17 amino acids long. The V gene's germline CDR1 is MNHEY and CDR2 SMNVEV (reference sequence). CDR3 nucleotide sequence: TGTGCCAGCAGTTTAGTTGCTCCGAGGGGTACGTCCGGGGAGCTGTTTTTT. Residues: CASSLVAPRGTSGELFF.

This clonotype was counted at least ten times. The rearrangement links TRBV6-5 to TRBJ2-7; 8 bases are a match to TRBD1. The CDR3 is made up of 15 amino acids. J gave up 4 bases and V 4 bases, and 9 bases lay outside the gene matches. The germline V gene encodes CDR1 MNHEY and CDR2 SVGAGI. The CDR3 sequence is CASSSPGQARYEQYF. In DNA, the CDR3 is TGTGCCAGCAGTTCCCCGGGACAGGCTCGATACGAGCAGTACTTC.

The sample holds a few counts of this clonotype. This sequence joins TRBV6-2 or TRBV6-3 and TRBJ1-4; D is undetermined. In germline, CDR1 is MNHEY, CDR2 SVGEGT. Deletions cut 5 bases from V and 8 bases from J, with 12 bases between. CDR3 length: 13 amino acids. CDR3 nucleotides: TGTGCCAGCAGTGATCTGGGGAGGGAAAAACTGTTTTTT. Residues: CASSDLGREKLFF.

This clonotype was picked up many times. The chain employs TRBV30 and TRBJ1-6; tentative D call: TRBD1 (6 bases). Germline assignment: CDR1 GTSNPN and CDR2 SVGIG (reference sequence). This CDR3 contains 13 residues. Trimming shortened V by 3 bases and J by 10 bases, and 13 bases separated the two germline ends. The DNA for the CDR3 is TGTGCCTGGAGAAGCCTCAGGGGATCACCCCTCCACTTT. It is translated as CAWRSLRGSPLHF.

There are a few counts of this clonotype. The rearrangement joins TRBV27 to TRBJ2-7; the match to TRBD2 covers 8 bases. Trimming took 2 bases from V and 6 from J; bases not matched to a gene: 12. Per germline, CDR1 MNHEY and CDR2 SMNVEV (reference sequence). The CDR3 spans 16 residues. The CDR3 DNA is TGTGCCAGCAGTTTAAGTTTGACTAGCGAAAAGGGCGAGCAGTACTTC. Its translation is CASSLSLTSEKGEQYF.

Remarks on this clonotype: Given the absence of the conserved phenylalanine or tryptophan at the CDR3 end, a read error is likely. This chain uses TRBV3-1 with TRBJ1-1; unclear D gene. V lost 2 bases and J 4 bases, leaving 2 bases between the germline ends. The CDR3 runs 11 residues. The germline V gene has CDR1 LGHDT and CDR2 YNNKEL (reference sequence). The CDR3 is CASSQSTEAFL. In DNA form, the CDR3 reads TGTGCCAGCAGCCAAAGCACTGAAGCTTTCCTT.

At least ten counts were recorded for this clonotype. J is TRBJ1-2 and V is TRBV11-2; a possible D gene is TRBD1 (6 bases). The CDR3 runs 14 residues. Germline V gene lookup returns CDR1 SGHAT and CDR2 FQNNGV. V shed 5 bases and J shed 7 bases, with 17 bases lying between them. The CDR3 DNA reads TGTGCCAGCAGCCAACTTACAGGGCTCACTGGCTACACCTTC. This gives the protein CASSQLTGLTGYTF. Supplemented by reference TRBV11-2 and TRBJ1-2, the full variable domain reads EAGVAQSPRYKIIEKRQSVAFWCNPISGHATLYWYQQILGQGPKLLIQFQNNGVVDDSQLPKDRFSAERLKGVDSTLKIQPAKLEDSAVYLCASSQLTGLTGYTFGSGTRLTVV.

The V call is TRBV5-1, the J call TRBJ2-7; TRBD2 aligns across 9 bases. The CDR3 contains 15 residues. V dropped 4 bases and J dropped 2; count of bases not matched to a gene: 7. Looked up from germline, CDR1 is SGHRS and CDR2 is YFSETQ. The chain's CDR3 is CASSNSGRLPYEQYF. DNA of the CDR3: TGCGCCAGCAGCAACAGCGGGAGGCTGCCCTACGAGCAGTACTTC.

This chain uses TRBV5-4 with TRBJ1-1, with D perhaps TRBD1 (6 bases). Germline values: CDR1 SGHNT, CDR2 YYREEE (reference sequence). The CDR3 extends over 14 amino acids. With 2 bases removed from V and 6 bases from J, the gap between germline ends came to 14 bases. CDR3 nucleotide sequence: TGTGCCAGCAGCTTACAGGGTCGTAAGGCTGAAGCTTTCTTT. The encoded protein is CASSLQGRKAEAFF.

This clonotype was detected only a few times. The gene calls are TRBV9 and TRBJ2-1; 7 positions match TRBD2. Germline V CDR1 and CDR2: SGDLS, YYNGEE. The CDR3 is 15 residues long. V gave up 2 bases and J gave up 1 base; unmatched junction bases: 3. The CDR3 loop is CASSVTSLSYNEQFF. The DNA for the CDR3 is TGTGCCAGCAGCGTGACTAGCTTATCCTACAATGAGCAGTTCTTC.

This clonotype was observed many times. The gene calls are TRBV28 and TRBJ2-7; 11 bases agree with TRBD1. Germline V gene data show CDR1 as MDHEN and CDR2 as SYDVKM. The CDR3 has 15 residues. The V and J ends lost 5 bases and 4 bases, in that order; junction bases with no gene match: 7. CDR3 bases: TGTGCCAGCAGTACAACCGGGACAGGGGGATACGAGCAGTACTTC. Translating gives CASSTTGTGGYEQYF. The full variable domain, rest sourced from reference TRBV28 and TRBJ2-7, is DVKVTQSSRYLVKRTGEKVFLECVQDMDHENMFWYRQDPGLGLRLIYFSYDVKMKEKGDIPEGYSVSREKKERFSLILESASTNQTSMYLCASSTTGTGGYEQYFGPGTRLTVT.

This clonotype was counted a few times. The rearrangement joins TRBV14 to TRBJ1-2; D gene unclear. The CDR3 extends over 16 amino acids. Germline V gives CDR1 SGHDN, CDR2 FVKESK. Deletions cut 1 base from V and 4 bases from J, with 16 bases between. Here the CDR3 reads CASSQGGRRAFYGYTF. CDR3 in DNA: TGTGCCAGCAGCCAAGGAGGCAGGCGGGCTTTCTATGGCTACACCTTC.

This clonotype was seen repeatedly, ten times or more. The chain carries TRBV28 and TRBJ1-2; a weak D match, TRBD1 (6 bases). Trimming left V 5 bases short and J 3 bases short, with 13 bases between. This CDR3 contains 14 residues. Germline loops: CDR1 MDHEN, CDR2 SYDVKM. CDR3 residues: CASSPLRGDYGYTF. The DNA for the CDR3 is TGTGCCAGCAGTCCCCTCAGGGGTGACTATGGCTACACCTTC.

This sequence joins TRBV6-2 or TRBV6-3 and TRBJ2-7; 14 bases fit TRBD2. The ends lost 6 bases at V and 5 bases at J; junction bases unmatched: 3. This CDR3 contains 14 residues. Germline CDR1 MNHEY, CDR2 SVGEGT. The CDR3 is CASSGLAGGHEQYF. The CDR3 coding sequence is TGTGCCAGCAGCGGACTAGCGGGAGGCCACGAGCAGTACTTC.

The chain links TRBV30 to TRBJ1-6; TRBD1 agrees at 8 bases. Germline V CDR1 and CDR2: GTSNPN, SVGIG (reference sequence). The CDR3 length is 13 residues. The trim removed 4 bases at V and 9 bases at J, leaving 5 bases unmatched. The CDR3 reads CAWTRQGSSPLHF. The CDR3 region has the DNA TGTGCCTGGACCCGACAGGGGAGTTCACCCCTCCACTTT.

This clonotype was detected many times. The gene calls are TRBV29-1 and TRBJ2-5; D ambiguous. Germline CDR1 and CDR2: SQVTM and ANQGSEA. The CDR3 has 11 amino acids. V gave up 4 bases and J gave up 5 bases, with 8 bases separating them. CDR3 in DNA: TGCAGCGTTGGAGGCCTGGAGACCCAGTACTTC. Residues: CSVGGLETQYF.

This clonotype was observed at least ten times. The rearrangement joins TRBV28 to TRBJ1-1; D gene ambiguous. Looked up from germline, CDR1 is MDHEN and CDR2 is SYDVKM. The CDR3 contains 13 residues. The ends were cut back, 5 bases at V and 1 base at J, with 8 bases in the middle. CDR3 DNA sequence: TGTGCCAGCAGTCCCGGACCGAACACTGAAGCTTTCTTT. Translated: CASSPGPNTEAFF.

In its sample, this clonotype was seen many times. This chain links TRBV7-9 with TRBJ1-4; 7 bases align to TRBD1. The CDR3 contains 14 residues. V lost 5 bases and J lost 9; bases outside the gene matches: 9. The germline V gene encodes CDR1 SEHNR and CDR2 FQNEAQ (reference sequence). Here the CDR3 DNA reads TGTGCCAGCAGCCCTTGGACAGGCCCCCAAAAACTGTTTTTT. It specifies CASSPWTGPQKLFF.

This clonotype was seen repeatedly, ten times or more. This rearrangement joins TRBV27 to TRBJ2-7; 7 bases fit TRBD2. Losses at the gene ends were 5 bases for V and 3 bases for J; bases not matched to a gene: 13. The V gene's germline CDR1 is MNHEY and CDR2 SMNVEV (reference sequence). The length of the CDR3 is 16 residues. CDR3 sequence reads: CASSPRLVAGGYEQYF. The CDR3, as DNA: TGTGCCAGCAGTCCCCGATTAGTAGCGGGTGGCTACGAGCAGTACTTC.

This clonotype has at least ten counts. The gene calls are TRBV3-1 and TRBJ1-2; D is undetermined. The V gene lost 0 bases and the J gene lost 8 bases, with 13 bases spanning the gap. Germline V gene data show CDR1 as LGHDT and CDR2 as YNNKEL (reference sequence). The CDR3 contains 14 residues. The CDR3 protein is CASSQDWEMNGYTF. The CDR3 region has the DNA TGTGCCAGCAGCCAAGATTGGGAAATGAACGGCTACACCTTC.